The present T cell receptor (beta chain) was sequenced within a study of CD8 T cells in Susac syndrome. RNA, at roughly 0.45 to 1 ug, was reverse transcribed with random hexamers. TCR beta CDR3 was amplified by immunoSEQ multiplex PCR. This amplification extended across 54 Vbeta and 13 Jbeta segments. TCRdb reprocessed the immunoSEQ multiplex PCR reads with MiXCR, giving one entry per CDR3 protein. The sample includes 190,000 or so distinct CDR3 sequences, approximately 95% of them seen just once. CDR1 is PRHDT, CDR2 FYEKMQ, per germline (reference sequence). The CDR3 consists of 17 residues. V trimming: 5 bases; J trimming: 1 base; junction bases outside the gene matches: 9.

V usage is TRBV13 and J usage is TRBJ1-1; 11 bases match TRBD1. The origin of this receptor is a human donor with multiple sclerosis. Sequencing used CD4+ T cells from PBMCs. The CDR3 reads CASSRGTGGRWNTEAFF. DNA of the CDR3: TGTGCCAGCAGCCGCGGGACAGGGGGACGATGGAACACTGAAGCTTTCTTT.